This T cell receptor beta chain is from a study of T cells in Graves' hyperthyroidism and ophthalmopathy. This clonotype has at least ten counts. RNA transcripts were the template for amplifying TCR beta CDR3 regions. The TCR CDR3 first-round RT-PCR relied on the HTBI primer set. From the multiplex PCR reads, TCRdb called clonotypes with MiXCR, one entry per CDR3 protein. The table shows 480,000 or so distinct CDR3 sequences, with about 45% occurring only once. The germline V gene has CDR1 MNHNY and CDR2 SVGAGI (reference sequence). The CDR3 loop spans 12 amino acids. V gave up 2 bases and J gave up 8 bases, with 9 bases separating them.

Sequencing was done on a sample of peripheral blood or thyroid tissue (not recorded which). This receptor was taken from an adult woman with Graves' disease, either hyperthyroidism or ophthalmopathy (not recorded which). This sequence joins TRBV6-6 and TRBJ1-1; D is ambiguous. CDR3 sequence: CASSYLFGEAFF. The CDR3, as DNA: TGTGCCAGCAGTTACCTTTTCGGGGAAGCTTTCTTT.